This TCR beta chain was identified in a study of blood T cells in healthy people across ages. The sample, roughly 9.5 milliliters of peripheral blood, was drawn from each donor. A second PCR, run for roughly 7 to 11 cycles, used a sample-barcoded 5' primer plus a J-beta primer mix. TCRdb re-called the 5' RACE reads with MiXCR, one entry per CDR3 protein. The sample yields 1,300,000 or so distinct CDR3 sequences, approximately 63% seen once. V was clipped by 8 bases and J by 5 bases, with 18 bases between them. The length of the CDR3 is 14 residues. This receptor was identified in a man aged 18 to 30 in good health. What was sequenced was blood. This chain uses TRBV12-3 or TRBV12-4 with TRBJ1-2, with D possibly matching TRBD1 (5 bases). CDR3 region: CASCRDGRLYGYTF. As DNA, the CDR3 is TGTGCCAGCTGCCGGGACGGACGGTTGTATGGCTACACCTTC.